The following is a TCR beta chain sequence with its context. There is no known antigen for this receptor. No base quality values were provided; no much bigger clone lies one nucleotide off. These data come from a study of T cell responses to AZD1222 COVID-19 vaccine (dated by TCRdb to the early 2020s). Study-wide context: TCR sequencing was performed for about 240 trial participants, of whom approximately 200 were given two doses of AZD1222 and roughly 25 were given two doses of MenACWY control vaccine. Trial participants were enrolled by age into subgroups of 18-55, 56-69 and 70-plus years, and about 150, 27 and 61 TCR-sequenced participants, respectively, were included in these subgroups.

What the authors observed across the whole study: After two AZD1222 doses, both the breadth and the depth of spike-specific TCRs were significantly higher than at day 0 and than in MenACWY recipients. Conclusions about previously exposed vaccinees are limited because only five to seven AZD1222 recipients were SARS-CoV-2 seropositive at baseline. The 56-69-year group was small, and its depth increase did not reach significance, likely because of low power. CD4 TCRs associated with the vaccine covered the entire spike protein, and the dominant responses were in regions 160-218 and 743-854. Participants were mostly white British, with more females than males. The authors suggested clonal diversity may have been underestimated. Because no day 14 peak-response samples were available, repertoires were characterized only after the peak T cell response. Reportedly, close to half of the unique spike-specific TCRs recognized epitopes lying outside the regions that are mutated in the B.1.351 and B.1.1.7 variants.

The CDR3 regions of human TCRbeta chains were analyzed by immunosequencing. As for the original processing: Repertoire TCRs were matched against a reference library of SARS-CoV-2-specific TCRs generated with the MIRA antigen-specificity platform. Breadth was defined as the fraction of unique TCRs that were SARS-CoV-2-associated, and depth was defined as the fraction of total T cells that were SARS-CoV-2-associated. Using the MIRA data, each spike-specific TCR was assigned both to the spike region to which the TCR was reactive and to a CD4 or CD8 class. Log10-transformed breadth and depth values were compared by one-way ANOVA with Sidak's multiple comparisons tests. Drawn from immuneACCESS, this table holds only the in-frame rearrangements with V and J called that TCRdb kept. Clones are partly lost; checked studies trace under half to an unresolved V gene and leave the rest unexplained. Clone size and V and J calls were adopted from that table, with D and trimming inferred from the DNA. In all, the sample holds over 85,000 clones, and less than 95% of those were seen once. The ten top clones hold approximately 2.8% of the sample.

From cysteine to phenylalanine, the CDR3 is 13 amino acids long. CDR3 DNA is the only sequence kept; it has 39 bases, read in frame from the first base. CDR1 and CDR2 were assigned from the germline V gene (reference sequence) as MNHEY and SMNVEV. Trimming removed 7 bases from V and 2 bases from J, leaving 11 bases between the germline ends. The time point label on this specimen signifies: about 28 days (+/-7) after the second vaccine dose. AZD1222 recipients given second doses at about 4 weeks or at about 12 weeks were pooled, since spike-specific TCR depth and breadth were not found to differ between the two schedules. Vaccinee samples came from UK trials COV001 and COV002, including a single-blind randomized controlled phase 2/3 trial of AZD1222 (ChAdOx1 nCoV-19) in healthy adults. For TCRbeta chain sequencing, PBMC samples from trial participants were taken at day 0 and at day 28 after the second dose.

The chain joins TRBV27 to TRBJ1-2; a weak D assignment points to TRBD1 (6 bases agree). This clonotype was obtained from an adult who received the AZD1222 COVID-19 vaccine. This specimen was peripheral blood, taken 28 days after the second AZD1222 dose. The CDR3 region: CASKQGGNYGYTF. The nucleotides are TGTGCCAGCAAACAGGGCGGGAACTATGGCTACACCTTC.